This TCR beta chain was sequenced in a study of blood T cell repertoires in COVID-19. Some clones are missing from TCRdb's copy, which holds only in-frame ones; the method was immunoSEQ multiplex PCR. The data hold around 200,000 clones, with roughly 90% observed a single time. The V end was cut by 5 bases, the J end by 0 bases, with 11 bases between. The germline gives CDR1 LNHDA, CDR2 SQIVND (reference sequence). The CDR3 sequence is 15 residues long. The TCR comes from a man between 18 and 29 years old with active or convalescent COVID-19. Sequences were obtained from peripheral blood. The V gene is TRBV19, the J gene TRBJ1-3; TRBD1 is a possible D gene (5 bases). CDR3 DNA: TGTGCCAGTAGTGGGACTTTCGGCTCTGGAAACACCATATATTTT. Its translation is CASSGTFGSGNTIYF.